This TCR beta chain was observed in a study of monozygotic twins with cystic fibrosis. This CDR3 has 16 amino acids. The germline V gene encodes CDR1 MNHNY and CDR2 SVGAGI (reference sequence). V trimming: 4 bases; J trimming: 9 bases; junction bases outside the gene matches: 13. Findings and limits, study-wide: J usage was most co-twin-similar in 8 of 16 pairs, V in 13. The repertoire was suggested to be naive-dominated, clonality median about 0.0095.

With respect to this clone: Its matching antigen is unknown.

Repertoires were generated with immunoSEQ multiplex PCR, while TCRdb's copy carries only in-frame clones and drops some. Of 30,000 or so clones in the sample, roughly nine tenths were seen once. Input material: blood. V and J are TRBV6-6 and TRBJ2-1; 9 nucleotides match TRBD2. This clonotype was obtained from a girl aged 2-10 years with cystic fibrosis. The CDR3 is CASSSYSGGESSEQFF. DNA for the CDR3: TGTGCCAGCAGTTCCTATAGCGGGGGAGAGTCCAGTGAGCAGTTCTTC.